The 7 T cell receptor beta chains below come from one sample, sequenced in a study of T cells expressing NK-cell markers. TCRdb reprocessed the 5' RACE reads, keeping one entry per CDR3 protein, no DNA. The record lists a few hundred thousand distinct CDR3 sequences, of which the ten most abundant hold around 5%. The specimen was blood T cells: a sorted CD56 or NKG2C T cell subset, CD4+ or CD8+ T cells, or bulk PBMC T cells (not recorded which). Receptor source: a man aged 18-70 years in good health.

The rearrangement joins TRBV20-1 to TRBJ1-1; the D gene TCRdb calls, TRBD1, cannot be checked with no DNA. Germline CDR1 is DFQATT and CDR2 is SNEGSKA (reference sequence). The CDR3 sequence is 14 residues long. This CDR3 reads CSALGQGWLTEAFF.

The gene calls are TRBV20-1 and TRBJ2-2; the TCRdb call, TRBD1, lacks DNA for checking. CDR3 length equals 13 residues. Germline V gene sequence: CDR1 DFQATT, CDR2 SNEGSKA (reference sequence). This CDR3 reads CSARQGRPGELFF.

The CDR3 here is CASSQDRRGGARFF. This chain joins TRBV3-1 and TRBJ2-1; TCRdb names TRBD2, which stays unverified in the absence of DNA. CDR1 is LGHDT and CDR2 is YNNKEL in the germline V gene (reference sequence). This CDR3 is built from 14 residues.

This chain links TRBV5-1 with TRBJ1-3. Per germline, CDR1 SGHRS and CDR2 YFSETQ. The CDR3 has 17 residues. The CDR3 region is CASSLSVGSYSGNTIYF.

The CDR3 reads CASSLGNGIGEQYF. The J gene is TRBJ2-7, the V gene TRBV5-1. This CDR3 has 14 amino acids. Germline V gives CDR1 SGHRS, CDR2 YFSETQ.

The gene calls are TRBV6-1 and TRBJ1-1; TCRdb designates TRBD1, a call that cannot be tested without DNA. Germline CDR1 MNHNS, CDR2 SASEGT. This CDR3 is 15 amino acids long. This CDR3 reads CASTYSRQGNTEAFF.

This chain links TRBV20-1 with TRBJ1-6; TCRdb gives TRBD1 as the D gene, but with no DNA this cannot be confirmed. CDR1 is DFQATT, CDR2 SNEGSKA, per germline (reference sequence). CDR3 length equals 14 residues. CDR3 loop: CSAKTGGGNSPLHF.